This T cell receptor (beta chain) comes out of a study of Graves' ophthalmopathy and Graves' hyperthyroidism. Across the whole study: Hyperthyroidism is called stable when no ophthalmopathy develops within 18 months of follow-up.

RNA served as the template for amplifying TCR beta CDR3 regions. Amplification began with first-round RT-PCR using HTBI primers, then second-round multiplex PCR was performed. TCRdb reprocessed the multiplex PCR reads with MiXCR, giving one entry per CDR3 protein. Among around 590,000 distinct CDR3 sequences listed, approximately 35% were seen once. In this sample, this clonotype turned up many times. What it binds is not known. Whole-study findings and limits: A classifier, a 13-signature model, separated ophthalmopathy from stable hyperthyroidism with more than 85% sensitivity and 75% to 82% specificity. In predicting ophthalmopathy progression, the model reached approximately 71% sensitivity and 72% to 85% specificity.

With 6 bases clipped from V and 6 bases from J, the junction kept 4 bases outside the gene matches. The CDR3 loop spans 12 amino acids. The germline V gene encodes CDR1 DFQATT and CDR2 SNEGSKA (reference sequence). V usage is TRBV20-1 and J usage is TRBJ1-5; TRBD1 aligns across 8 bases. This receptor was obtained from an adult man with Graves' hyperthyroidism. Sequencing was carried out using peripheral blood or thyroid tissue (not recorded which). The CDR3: CSATGESQPQHF. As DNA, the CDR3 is TGCAGTGCGACAGGGGAGAGTCAGCCCCAGCATTTT.